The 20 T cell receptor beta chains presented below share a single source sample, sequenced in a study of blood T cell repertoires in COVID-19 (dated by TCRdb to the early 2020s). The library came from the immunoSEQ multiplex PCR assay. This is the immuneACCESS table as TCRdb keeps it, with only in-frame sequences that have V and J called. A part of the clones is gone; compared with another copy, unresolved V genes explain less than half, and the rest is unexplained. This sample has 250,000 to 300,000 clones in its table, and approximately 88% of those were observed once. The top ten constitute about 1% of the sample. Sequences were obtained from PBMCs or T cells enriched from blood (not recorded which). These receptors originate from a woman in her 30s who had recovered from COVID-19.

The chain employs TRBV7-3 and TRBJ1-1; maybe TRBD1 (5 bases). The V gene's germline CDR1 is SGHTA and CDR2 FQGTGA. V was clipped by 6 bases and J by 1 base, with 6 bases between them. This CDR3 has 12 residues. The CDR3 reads CASSQGNTEAFF. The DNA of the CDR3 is TGTGCCAGCAGTCAGGGGAACACTGAAGCTTTCTTT.

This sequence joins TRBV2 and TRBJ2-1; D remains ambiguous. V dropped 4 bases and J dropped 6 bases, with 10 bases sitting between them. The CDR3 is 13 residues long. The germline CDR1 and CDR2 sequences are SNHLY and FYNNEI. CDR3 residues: CASSVARFNEQFF. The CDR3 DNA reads TGTGCCAGCAGTGTGGCTAGATTCAATGAGCAGTTCTTC.

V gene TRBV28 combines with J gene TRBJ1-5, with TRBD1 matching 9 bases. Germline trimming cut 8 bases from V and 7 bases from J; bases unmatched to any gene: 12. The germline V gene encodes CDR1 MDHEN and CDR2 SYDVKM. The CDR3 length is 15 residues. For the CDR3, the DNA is TGTGCCAGCTTCGGGGACAGGGAAGGAGAACAGCCCCAGCATTTT. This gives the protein CASFGDREGEQPQHF.

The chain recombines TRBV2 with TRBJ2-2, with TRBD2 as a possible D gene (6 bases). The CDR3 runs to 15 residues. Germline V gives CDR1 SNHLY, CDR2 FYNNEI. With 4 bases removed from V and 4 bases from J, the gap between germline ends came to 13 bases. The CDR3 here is CASSGTAGITGELFF. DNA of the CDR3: TGTGCCAGCAGTGGGACCGCGGGAATCACCGGGGAGCTGTTTTTT.

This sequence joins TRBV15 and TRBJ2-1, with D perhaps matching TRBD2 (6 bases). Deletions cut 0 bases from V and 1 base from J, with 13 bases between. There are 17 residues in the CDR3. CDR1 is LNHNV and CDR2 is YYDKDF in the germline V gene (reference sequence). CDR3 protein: CATSRDLGGVSYNEQFF. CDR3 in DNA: TGTGCCACCAGCAGAGATCTTGGAGGGGTGTCCTACAATGAGCAGTTCTTC.

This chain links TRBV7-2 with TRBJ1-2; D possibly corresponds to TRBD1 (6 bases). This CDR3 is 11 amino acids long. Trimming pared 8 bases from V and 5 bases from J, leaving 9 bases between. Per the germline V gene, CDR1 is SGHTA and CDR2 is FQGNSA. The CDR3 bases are TGTGCCAGCGTTCAGGGGTATGGCTACACCTTC. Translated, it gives CASVQGYGYTF.

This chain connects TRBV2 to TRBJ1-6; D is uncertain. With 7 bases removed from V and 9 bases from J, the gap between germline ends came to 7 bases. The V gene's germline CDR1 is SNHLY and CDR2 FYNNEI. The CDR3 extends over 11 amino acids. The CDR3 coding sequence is TGTGCCAGCACGTACAGTTCACCCCTCCACTTT. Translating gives CASTYSSPLHF.

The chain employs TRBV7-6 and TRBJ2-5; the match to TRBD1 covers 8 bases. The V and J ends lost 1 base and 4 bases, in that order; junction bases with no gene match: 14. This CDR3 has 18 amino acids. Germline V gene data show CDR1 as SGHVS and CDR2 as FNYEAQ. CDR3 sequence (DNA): TGTGCCAGCAGCTTAGGGGGCCGGGACAGGAGGATCCGAGAGACCCAGTACTTC. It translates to CASSLGGRDRRIRETQYF.

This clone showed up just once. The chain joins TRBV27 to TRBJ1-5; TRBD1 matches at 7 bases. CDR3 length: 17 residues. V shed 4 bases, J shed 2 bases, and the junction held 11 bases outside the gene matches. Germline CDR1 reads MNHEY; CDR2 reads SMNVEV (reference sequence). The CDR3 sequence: CASSSRQGILGNQPQHF. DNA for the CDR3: TGTGCCAGCAGTTCCCGACAGGGAATTTTGGGCAATCAGCCCCAGCATTTT.

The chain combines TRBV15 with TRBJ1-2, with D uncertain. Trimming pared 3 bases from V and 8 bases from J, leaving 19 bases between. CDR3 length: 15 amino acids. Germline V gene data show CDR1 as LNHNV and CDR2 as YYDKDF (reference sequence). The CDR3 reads CATSRGGTALEGYTF. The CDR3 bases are TGTGCCACCAGCAGGGGAGGAACAGCCCTAGAAGGCTACACCTTC.

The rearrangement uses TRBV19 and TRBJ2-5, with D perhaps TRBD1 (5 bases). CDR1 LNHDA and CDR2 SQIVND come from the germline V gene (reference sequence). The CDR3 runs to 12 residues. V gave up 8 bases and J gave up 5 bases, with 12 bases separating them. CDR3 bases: TGTGCCAGTTATGGTGCAGGGGAGACCCAGTACTTC. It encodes CASYGAGETQYF. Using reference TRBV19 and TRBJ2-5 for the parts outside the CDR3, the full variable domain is DGGITQSPKYLFRKEGQNVTLSCEQNLNHDAMYWYRQDPGQGLRLIYYSQIVNDFQKGDIAEGYSVSREKKESFPLTVTSAQKNPTAFYLCASYGAGETQYFGPGTRLLVL.

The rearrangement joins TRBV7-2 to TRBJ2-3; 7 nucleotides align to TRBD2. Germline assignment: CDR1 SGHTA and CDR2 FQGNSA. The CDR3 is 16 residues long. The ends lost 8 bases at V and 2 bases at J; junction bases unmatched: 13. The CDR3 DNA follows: TGTGCCAGCGTCGATCGCGCGGGGGTTTCCACAGATACGCAGTATTTT. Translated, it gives CASVDRAGVSTDTQYF.

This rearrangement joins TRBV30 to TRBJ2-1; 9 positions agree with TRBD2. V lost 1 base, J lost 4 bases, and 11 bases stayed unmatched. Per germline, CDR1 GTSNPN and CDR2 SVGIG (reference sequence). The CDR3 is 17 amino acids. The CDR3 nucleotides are TGTGCCTGGAGTGCCCTAGCGGGACCCTCCATTTACAATGAGCAGTTCTTC. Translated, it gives CAWSALAGPSIYNEQFF.

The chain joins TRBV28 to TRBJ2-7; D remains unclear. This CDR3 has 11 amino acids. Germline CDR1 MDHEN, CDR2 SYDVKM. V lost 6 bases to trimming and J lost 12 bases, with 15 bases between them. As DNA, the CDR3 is TGTGCCAGCAGCGCAACGTTGGGCAGGTACTTC. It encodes CASSATLGRYF.

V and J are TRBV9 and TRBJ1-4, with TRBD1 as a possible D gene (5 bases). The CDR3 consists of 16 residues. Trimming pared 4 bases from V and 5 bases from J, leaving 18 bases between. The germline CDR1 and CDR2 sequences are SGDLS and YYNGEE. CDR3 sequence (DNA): TGTGCCAGCAGCACCCGCCCCGCAGGGTCGAATGAAAAACTGTTTTTT. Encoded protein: CASSTRPAGSNEKLFF.

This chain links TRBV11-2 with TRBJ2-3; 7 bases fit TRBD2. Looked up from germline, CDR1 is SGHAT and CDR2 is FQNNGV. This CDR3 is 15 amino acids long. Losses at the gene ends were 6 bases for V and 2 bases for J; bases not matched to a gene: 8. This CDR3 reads CASRQLARSTDTQYF. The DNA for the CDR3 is TGTGCCAGCAGACAACTAGCGCGGTCCACAGATACGCAGTATTTT.

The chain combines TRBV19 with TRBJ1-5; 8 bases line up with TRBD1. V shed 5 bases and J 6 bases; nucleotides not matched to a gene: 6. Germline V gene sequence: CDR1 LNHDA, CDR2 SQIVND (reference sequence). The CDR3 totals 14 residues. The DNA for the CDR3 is TGTGCCAGTAGTCCTCAGGGGGCTGCTCAGCCCCAGCATTTT. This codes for CASSPQGAAQPQHF.

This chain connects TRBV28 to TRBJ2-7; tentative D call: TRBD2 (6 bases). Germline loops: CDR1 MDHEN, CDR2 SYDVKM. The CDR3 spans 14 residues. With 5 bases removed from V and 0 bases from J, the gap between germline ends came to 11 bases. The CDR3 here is CASSPGTFSYEQYF. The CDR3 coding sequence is TGTGCCAGCAGTCCCGGGACTTTCTCCTACGAGCAGTACTTC.

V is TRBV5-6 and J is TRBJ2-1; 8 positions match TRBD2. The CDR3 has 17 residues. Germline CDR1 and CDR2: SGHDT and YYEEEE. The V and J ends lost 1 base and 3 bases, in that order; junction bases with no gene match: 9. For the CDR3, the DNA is TGTGCCAGCAGCTTGAAGAGCGGGAGTCTATACTACAATGAGCAGTTCTTC. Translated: CASSLKSGSLYYNEQFF.

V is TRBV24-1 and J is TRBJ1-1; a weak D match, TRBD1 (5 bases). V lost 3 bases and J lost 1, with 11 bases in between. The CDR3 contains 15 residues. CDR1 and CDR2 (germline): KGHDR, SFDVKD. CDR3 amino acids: CATSDPRQSNTEAFF. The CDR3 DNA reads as TGTGCCACCAGTGATCCTCGACAGTCGAACACTGAAGCTTTCTTT.